This T cell receptor beta chain emerged from a study of control samples from healthy donors and cancer patients. Germline values: CDR1 SGHTA, CDR2 FQGNSA. CDR3 length: 14 residues. V was shortened by 4 bases and J by 4 bases, with 13 bases between the two germline ends. Some clones are missing from TCRdb's copy, which holds only in-frame ones; the method was immunoSEQ multiplex PCR. The sample has about 93,000 clones; 88% are singletons. The source material was blood. The clonotype originates from a woman aged 70-85 years in good health. The genes are TRBV7-2 and TRBJ1-1; D is possibly TRBD1 (5 bases). CDR3 DNA: TGTGCCAGCAGCTCCAGGGCCCAGGGCACTGAAGCTTTCTTT. Its protein is CASSSRAQGTEAFF. Based on the CDR3 plus reference TRBV7-2 and TRBJ1-1, the full variable domain is GAGVSQSPSNKVTEKGKDVELRCDPISGHTALYWYRQSLGQGLEFLIYFQGNSAPDKSGLPSDRFSAERTGGSVSTLTIQRTQQEDSAVYLCASSSRAQGTEAFFGQGTRLTVV.